One and the same sample provided the 9 T cell receptor beta chains below, sequenced in a study of blood T cell repertoires in COVID-19. Sequenced by immunoSEQ multiplex PCR; TCRdb stores in-frame clones only, minus some. The sample comprises 200,000 to 250,000 clones, 80% to 90% of which are singletons, and around 0.97% rests with the top ten. Input material: peripheral blood. The receptors here all came from a man between 35 and 55 years old with acute or convalescent COVID-19.

V gene TRBV7-3 combines with J gene TRBJ1-2; D possibly corresponds to TRBD1 (6 bases). The ends were cut back, 5 bases at V and 5 bases at J, with 12 bases in the middle. The length of the CDR3 is 13 residues. The germline V gene encodes CDR1 SGHTA and CDR2 FQGTGA. The CDR3 region is CASSPGQNYGYTF. CDR3 nucleotide sequence: TGTGCCAGCAGCCCGGGACAAAATTATGGCTACACCTTC.

This rearrangement joins TRBV12-5 to TRBJ1-2; TRBD1 agrees at 7 bases. CDR1 LGHNT and CDR2 FRNRAP come from the germline V gene. J lost 7 bases, V lost 5 bases, and 7 bases had no gene match. The CDR3 consists of 13 residues. The CDR3, as DNA: TGTGCTAGTGGTACCGAGGGGGCGCCTGGCTACACCTTC. Its translation: CASGTEGAPGYTF.

Written as DNA, the CDR3 is TGTGCCAGCAGCTGGGGACAGGGGCCATACAATGAGCAGTTCTTC. Translation: CASSWGQGPYNEQFF. The V gene is TRBV7-6, the J gene TRBJ2-1; TRBD1 matches at 10 bases. Germline CDR1 and CDR2: SGHVS and FNYEAQ. With V trimmed by 4 bases and J by 4 bases, 4 bases remained unmatched. This CDR3 is built from 15 residues.

This chain joins TRBV19 and TRBJ1-3; D is uncertain. Trimming took off 3 bases at V and 4 bases at J, with 13 bases between the two ends. Germline-derived CDR1 and CDR2 are LNHDA and SQIVND (reference sequence). The CDR3 has 15 amino acids. CDR3 nucleotides: TGTGCCAGTAGTATTCCAGGCCGGCCCGGAAACACCATATATTTT. Translating it yields CASSIPGRPGNTIYF.

V gene TRBV5-1 combines with J gene TRBJ2-2, with 7 bases identical to TRBD2. Germline trimming cut 5 bases from V and 6 bases from J; bases unmatched to any gene: 10. The CDR3 has 15 residues. CDR1 and CDR2 from the germline V gene are SGHRS and YFSETQ. CDR3 coding DNA: TGCGCCAGCAGAACCGGGACTACGGGAGCCGGGGAGCTGTTTTTT. Amino acid sequence: CASRTGTTGAGELFF.

The chain combines TRBV29-1 with TRBJ1-2, with D unresolved. CDR1 and CDR2 from the germline V gene are SQVTM and ANQGSEA. This CDR3 region has 15 residues. V lost 3 bases and J lost 3, with 17 bases in between. The CDR3 here is CSVDGGRSGYYGYTF. In DNA form, the CDR3 reads TGCAGCGTTGATGGAGGACGGTCCGGGTACTATGGCTACACCTTC. The full variable domain, rest sourced from reference TRBV29-1 and TRBJ1-2, is SAVISQKPSRDICQRGTSLTIQCQVDSQVTMMFWYRQQPGQSLTLIATANQGSEATYESGFVIDKFPISRPNLTFSTLTVSNMSPEDSSIYLCSVDGGRSGYYGYTFGSGTRLTVV.

The chain links TRBV5-6 to TRBJ2-7, with D tentatively TRBD2 (6 bases). V shed 1 base and J shed 6 bases, with 14 bases lying between them. Germline V gene lookup returns CDR1 SGHDT and CDR2 YYEEEE. The CDR3 covers 14 residues. The CDR3 protein is CASSLTGKAGEQYF. The CDR3 bases are TGTGCCAGCAGCTTGACCGGGAAAGCGGGCGAGCAGTACTTC.

The V gene is TRBV15, the J gene TRBJ2-1, with D possibly being TRBD2 (5 bases). With 5 bases removed from V and 5 bases from J, the gap between germline ends came to 19 bases. CDR1 and CDR2 (germline): LNHNV, YYDKDF (reference sequence). The CDR3 is made up of 16 amino acids. The CDR3 loop is CATSLSGVGIHNEQFF. The CDR3 nucleotides are TGTGCCACCAGCCTCTCCGGGGTAGGGATCCACAATGAGCAGTTCTTC.

This clone was counted a single time. This chain joins TRBV12-3 or TRBV12-4 and TRBJ2-7; D gene unclear. Trimming left V 6 bases short and J 6 bases short, with 9 bases between. The CDR3 covers 11 residues. The CDR3 nucleotides read TGTGCCAGCAGCCACGGTATCGAGCAGTACTTC. This codes for CASSHGIEQYF.